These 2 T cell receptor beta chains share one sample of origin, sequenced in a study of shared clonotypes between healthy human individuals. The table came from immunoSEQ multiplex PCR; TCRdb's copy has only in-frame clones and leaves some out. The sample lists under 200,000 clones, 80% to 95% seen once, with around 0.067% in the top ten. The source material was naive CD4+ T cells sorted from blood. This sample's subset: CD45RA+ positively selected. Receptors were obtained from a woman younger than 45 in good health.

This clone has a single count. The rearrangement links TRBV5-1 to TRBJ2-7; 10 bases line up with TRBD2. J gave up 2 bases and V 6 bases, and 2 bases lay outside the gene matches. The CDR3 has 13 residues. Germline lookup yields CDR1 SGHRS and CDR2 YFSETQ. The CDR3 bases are TGCGCCAGCACTAGCGGGAGAGCCTACGAGCAGTACTTC. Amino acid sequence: CASTSGRAYEQYF.

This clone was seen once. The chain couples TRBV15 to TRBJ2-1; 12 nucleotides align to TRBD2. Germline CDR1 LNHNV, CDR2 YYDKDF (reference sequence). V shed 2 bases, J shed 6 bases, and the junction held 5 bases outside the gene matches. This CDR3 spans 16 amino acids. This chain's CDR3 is CATSRLPGLAGNEQFF. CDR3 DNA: TGTGCCACCAGCAGATTACCGGGACTAGCGGGCAATGAGCAGTTCTTC.